The entry below gives a single T cell receptor beta chain sequence along with its context. The antigen is undetermined. The sample belongs to a study of T cells in Graves' hyperthyroidism and ophthalmopathy. Study-wide points: Among thyroid clonotypes expanded above 0.001, most also appeared in blood. A model using 13 V-J features told ophthalmopathy apart from stable hyperthyroidism.

RNA transcripts provided the source from which TCR beta CDR3 regions were amplified. A set of HTBI primers served as the primers for a first-round RT-PCR of the TCR CDR3. Using its own MiXCR run on the multiplex PCR reads, TCRdb lists one record per CDR3 protein. The sample lists approximately 530,000 distinct CDR3 sequences; 20% were seen once. Trimming cost V 4 bases and J 3 bases; bases outside gene matches: 8. The CDR3 spans 16 residues. Germline loops: CDR1 KGHDR, CDR2 SFDVKD. Uncontrolled infections, other autoimmune diseases, pregnancy or lactation led to exclusion of patients. From roughly 10 ml of fresh peripheral blood, PBMCs were isolated.

V usage is TRBV24-1 and J usage is TRBJ2-5; 9 nucleotides agree with TRBD1. The specimen sequenced was blood. This clonotype was sampled from a middle-aged man with Graves' ophthalmopathy. This CDR3 is CATSDSDRGMEETQYF. DNA of the CDR3: TGTGCCACCAGTGACTCCGACAGGGGGATGGAAGAGACCCAGTACTTC.